The sample holds a few counts of the clone carrying this TCR beta chain. Its antigen is unknown. This entry comes from a study of T-cell memory formation after mild COVID-19. Each CDR3 protein is one row after TCRdb ran MiXCR on the 5' RACE reads. The sample has 530,000 or so distinct CDR3 sequences; around 15% are singletons. Trimming took 3 bases from V and 0 from J, leaving 9 bases between them. CDR3 length: 15 residues. Study-wide findings and caveats: Pre-infection memory harbored some responding clones, suggesting cross-reactive memory joined.

The material sequenced was PBMCs or a T cell subset sorted from them (not recorded which). The source is an adult woman who had mild COVID-19 (a few samples of this study predate the infection). Cell type and time point are not known. J is TRBJ1-5 and V is TRBV12-3 or TRBV12-4, with a tentative D call TRBD1 (5 bases). The CDR3 is CASSFNRNSNQPQHF. CDR3 coding DNA: TGTGCCAGCAGTTTTAACAGGAATAGCAATCAGCCCCAGCATTTT.